Following are 22 T cell receptor beta chains from one sample sequenced in a study of CD8+ T cells in alopecia areata. The sorting of pooled cutaneous lymph node cells relied on CD4, CD8alpha, NKG2D, NKG2ACE and other markers. TCR sequencing used cDNA made by reverse transcription of extracted RNA. Measured with immunoSEQ multiplex PCR; TCRdb has only the in-frame clones, and not every one. Reported are roughly 260,000 clones, none seen only once; the ten largest carry about 1.2%. Sample: CD4+ T cells sorted from a lymph node. The receptor set was obtained from a C3H/HeJ mouse with alopecia areata. MHC haplotype of the mouse line: H2-k.

As regards this clone: Genes here carry mouse names. The read comes to an end 4 residues before the CDR3 does, leaving the germline J gene to fill in the end. The V gene is TRBV1, the J gene TRBJ2-3; tentatively, D is TRBD2 (6 bases). Germline V gene sequence: CDR1 NSQYPW, CDR2 LRSPGD (reference sequence). The length of the CDR3 is 15 residues. With 4 bases removed from V and 0 bases from J, the gap between germline ends came to 11 bases. The sequenced part of the CDR3 DNA is TGCACCTGCAGTGGCTGGGGTCCTAGTGCAGAA. Amino acids: CTCSGWGPSAE. The whole CDR3 region reads CTCSGWGPSAETLYF.

The sample holds a few counts of this clone. Gene names are the mouse ones. The read finishes 4 residues shy of the CDR3 end, and the germline J gene is used to complete it. At the DNA level, this CDR3 is encoded by other sequences in the same sample as well. The V and J genes are TRBV14 and TRBJ2-1, with a possible D match to TRBD1 (6 bases). Germline CDR1 reads SGHDT; CDR2 reads FRDEAV. V lost 5 bases and J lost 1, with 10 bases in between. The CDR3 runs 14 residues. CDR3 DNA (partial): TGTGCCAGCAGCCCGGGACAAAACTATGCT. The encoded protein is CASSPGQNYA. Given in full, the CDR3 is CASSPGQNYAEQFF.

Concerning this clone itself: Mouse gene names apply. From the germline J gene comes the end of the CDR3, since the read stops 4 residues before it. The V and J genes are TRBV5 and TRBJ2-5, with D tentatively TRBD1 (5 bases). Looked up from germline, CDR1 is LGHNA and CDR2 is YNLKQL (reference sequence). With 2 bases removed from V and 2 bases from J, the gap between germline ends came to 8 bases. The CDR3 spans 14 residues. The CDR3 reads CASSQTDTQDTQYF. CDR3 DNA (partial): TGTGCCAGCAGCCAAACGGACACCCAAGAC.

A remark on this clone: Mouse germline and gene names are used. The observed sequence ends 4 residues before the CDR3 terminus, with the missing tail filled in from the germline J gene. The chain links TRBV5 to TRBJ2-2, with D perhaps TRBD2 (7 bases). The CDR3 totals 17 residues. Between the trimmed V and J ends, which lost 0 bases and 4 bases, there was a span of 15 bases. Looked up from germline, CDR1 is LGHNA and CDR2 is YNLKQL (reference sequence). The CDR3 region is CASSQDWGARGTGQLYF. The CDR3 bases that were read are TGTGCCAGCAGCCAAGATTGGGGGGCGCGAGGCACCGGG.

To note about this clone: These gene names are mouse names. The sequence runs out 4 residues before the end of the CDR3; the remainder is reconstructed from the germline J gene. The chain combines TRBV31 with TRBJ2-4; TRBD2 matches 11 bases. After removal of 2 bases from V and 0 bases from J, the junction contained 1 base not matched to a gene. The CDR3 runs 15 residues. CDR1 and CDR2 from the germline V gene are GKSSPN and SITVG. Here the CDR3 reads CAWSDWGGSQNTLYF. Incomplete CDR3 DNA: TGTGCCTGGAGTGACTGGGGGGGTAGTCAAAAC.

This clone was seen more than once but under ten times. Gene names denote mouse genes. The read ends 4 residues before the CDR3 terminus; that terminus is restored from the germline J gene. This chain connects TRBV5 to TRBJ2-7; 9 bases are shared with TRBD2. Germline trimming cut 0 bases from V and 0 bases from J; bases unmatched to any gene: 9. Looked up from germline, CDR1 is LGHNA and CDR2 is YNLKQL (reference sequence). The CDR3 covers 18 residues. The CDR3: CASSQEATGGPSSYEQYF. The CDR3 DNA, read in part, is TGTGCCAGCAGCCAAGAGGCGACTGGGGGTCCCAGCTCCTAT.

This clone turned up a few times. The gene symbols are mouse symbols. Read sequence stops 4 residues before the CDR3 end, and the germline J gene provides the missing end. The chain uses TRBV13-2 and TRBJ2-5; D may be TRBD2 (5 bases). Germline assignment: CDR1 NNHNN and CDR2 SYGAGS (reference sequence). Trimming removed 0 bases from V and 2 bases from J, with 10 bases in between. The CDR3 is 15 amino acids. The CDR3 loop reads CASGDANWSQDTQYF. The CDR3 DNA, read in part, is TGTGCCAGCGGTGATGCAAACTGGAGCCAAGAC.

This clone was found a few times. Each gene name is a mouse one. From the germline J gene comes the end of the CDR3, since the read stops 4 residues before it. Other DNA sequences from this sample encode an identical CDR3 as well. This chain links TRBV1 with TRBJ2-1, with 7 bases that match TRBD1. The junction had 2 bases not matched to a gene; V was cut back by 0 bases and J by 0 bases. The germline gives CDR1 NSQYPW, CDR2 LRSPGD (reference sequence). The CDR3 runs 16 residues. CDR3: CTCSADRDSNYAEQFF. The sequenced part of the CDR3 DNA is TGCACCTGCAGTGCAGATAGGGACAGTAACTATGCT.

Remarks on this clone: The listed genes are named as in mouse. The read halts 4 residues ahead of the CDR3 end, with the missing end drawn from the germline J gene. This chain connects TRBV17 to TRBJ2-7; maybe TRBD2 (5 bases). The germline V and J ends were trimmed by 0 bases and 2 bases, with 8 bases remaining between them. This CDR3 region has 14 residues. Germline V gene data show CDR1 as MNHDT and CDR2 as YYDKIL. Incomplete CDR3 DNA: TGTGCTAGCAGTAGAGAGTGGGGAACCTAT. Encoded protein: CASSREWGTY. The CDR3 in its entirety is CASSREWGTYEQYF. The full variable domain, with the rest looked up from reference TRBV17 and TRBJ2-7, is DTTVKQNPRYKLARVGKPVNLICSQTMNHDTMYWYQKKPNQAPKLLLFYYDKILNREADTFEKFQSSRPNNSFCSLYIGSAGLEYSAMYLCASSREWGTYEQYFGPGTRLTVL.

About this clone itself: Gene names and germline refer to mouse. The read falls 4 residues short of the CDR3 end, and the missing part is taken from the germline J gene. The genes are TRBV17 and TRBJ2-5; TRBD1 agrees at 7 bases. The CDR3 consists of 14 residues. The germline V gene has CDR1 MNHDT and CDR2 YYDKIL. CDR3 sequence: CASSRGGQKDTQYF. The CDR3 bases that were read are TGTGCTAGCAGTAGAGGGGGACAGAAAGAC.

This clone was seen a handful of times. Germline and genes: mouse. This CDR3 reads CASIQGRDTQYF. The part of the CDR3 DNA that was read is TGTGCCAGCATACAGGGACGAGAC. The chain employs TRBV19 and TRBJ2-5; a possible D gene is TRBD1 (6 bases). The CDR3 end lies 4 residues beyond the end of the read and is filled in from the germline J gene. The CDR3 runs to 12 residues. Germline assignment: CDR1 FNHDT and CDR2 SITEND (reference sequence).

In this sample, this clone turned up a few times. Genes and germline are mouse. The read comes to an end 4 residues before the CDR3 does, leaving the germline J gene to fill in the end. This same CDR3 is encoded by further DNA sequences in the sample. This chain connects TRBV13-3 to TRBJ2-2; the match to TRBD1 covers 10 bases. V shed 6 bases, J shed 2 bases, and the junction held 4 bases outside the gene matches. This CDR3 is built from 15 residues. From germline, CDR1 is NNHDY and CDR2 SYVADS. The CDR3 sequence is CASNRQGANTGQLYF. The sequenced part of the CDR3 DNA is TGTGCCAGCAACCGACAGGGGGCGAACACCGGG.

Turning to this clone: Genes here carry mouse names. The CDR3 end falls 4 residues outside the read, so it is completed with the germline J gene. Other DNA sequences in this specimen translate into the identical CDR3. The V gene is TRBV13-1, the J gene TRBJ1-2; the D gene is possibly TRBD1 (5 bases). This CDR3 comprises 13 residues. Trimming pared 2 bases from V and 4 bases from J, leaving 9 bases between. Germline V gene lookup returns CDR1 NSHNY and CDR2 SYGAGN. The CDR3 sequence: CASSEGGGSDYTF. CDR3 bases read: TGTGCCAGCAGTGAGGGGGGAGGCTCC.

This clone occurred a few times. Mouse names are used for the genes. The CDR3 spells CASSPRTGGAVNYAEQFF. The part of the CDR3 DNA that was read is TGTGCCAGCAGCCCTCGGACTGGGGGGGCTGTTAACTATGCT. The gene calls are TRBV19 and TRBJ2-1; 13 positions match TRBD2. The CDR3 is cut off 4 residues early in the read; its end comes from the germline J gene. CDR3 size: 18 residues. CDR1 is FNHDT and CDR2 is SITEND in the germline V gene (reference sequence). The V gene end was trimmed by 5 bases and the J gene end by 0 bases; junction bases not matched to a gene: 8.

This clone has a handful of counts. The gene names given are mouse names. The CDR3 extends 4 residues past the end of the read, so its final part is completed from the germline J gene. The sample contains more than one DNA sequence encoding this CDR3. This chain uses TRBV31 with TRBJ1-1; no definite D call. The germline CDR1 and CDR2 sequences are GKSSPN and SITVG. This CDR3 is built from 11 residues. V lost 0 bases and J 4 bases, leaving 3 bases between the germline ends. CDR3 in amino acids: CAWSLGTEVFF. Partial CDR3 DNA: TGTGCCTGGAGTCTTGGCACA. The full variable domain, rest sourced from reference TRBV31 and TRBJ1-1, is AQTIHQWPVAEIKAVGSPLSLGCTIKGKSSPNLYWYWQATGGTLQQLFYSITVGQVESVVQLNLSASRPKDDQFILSTEKLLLSHSGFYLCAWSLGTEVFFGKGTRLTVV.

This clone has a handful of counts. Mouse names are used for the genes. The sequence runs out 4 residues before the end of the CDR3; the remainder is reconstructed from the germline J gene. Other DNA sequences in this specimen translate into the identical CDR3. This chain connects TRBV3 to TRBJ2-5, with 8 bases identical to TRBD1. The CDR3 is 14 amino acids. CDR1 SNHLY and CDR2 FYNGKV come from the germline V gene (reference sequence). Trimming at V came to 5 bases and at J to 2 bases, leaving 3 bases not matched to a gene. The CDR3 here is CASSPGTGQDTQYF. The CDR3 bases that were read are TGTGCCAGCAGCCCCGGGACAGGCCAAGAC. The full variable domain, rest sourced from reference TRBV3 and TRBJ2-5, is GPKVLQIPSHQIIDMGQMVTLNCDPVSNHLYFYWYKQILGQQMEFLVNFYNGKVMEKSKLFKDQFSVERPDGSYFTLKIQPTALEDSAVYFCASSPGTGQDTQYFGPGTRLLVL.

On this clone: Gene names are mouse gene names. The read stops 4 residues short of the end of the CDR3; the missing end is completed from the germline J gene. The chain combines TRBV14 with TRBJ2-5, with 8 bases identical to TRBD1. Germline lookup yields CDR1 SGHDT and CDR2 FRDEAV. The CDR3 length is 18 residues. Trimming took 5 bases from V and 0 from J; bases not matched to a gene: 14. CDR3 DNA, as far as it was read: TGTGCCAGCAGCAGACCCCCTTGGGACAGGAGTAACCAAGAC. Amino acids: CASSRPPWDRSNQD. The whole CDR3 sequence reads CASSRPPWDRSNQDTQYF.

To note about this clone: Gene labels here are mouse ones. The sequenced fragment ends 4 residues before the CDR3 boundary, so the rest is inferred from the germline J gene. The chain combines TRBV14 with TRBJ2-3; D is unclear. CDR1 SGHDT and CDR2 FRDEAV come from the germline V gene. This CDR3 has 14 amino acids. V dropped 4 bases and J dropped 0 bases, with 9 bases sitting between them. The DNA read from the CDR3 is TGTGCCAGCAGTCCCGTACAGAGTGCAGAA. As protein: CASSPVQSAE. The CDR3 in its entirety is CASSPVQSAETLYF.

About this clone itself: Germline and genes: mouse. With the read ending 4 residues before the CDR3 end, the germline J gene is used to fill in that end. The chain recombines TRBV13-2 with TRBJ2-5; 11 bases map to TRBD2. From germline, CDR1 is NNHNN and CDR2 SYGAGS (reference sequence). The CDR3 spans 14 residues. The CDR3 reads CASDRLGGEDTQYF. The covered CDR3 bases are TGTGCCAGCGATCGACTGGGGGGGGAAGAC.

This clone has just a few counts. Gene names and germline refer to mouse. The CDR3 goes on 4 residues after the read ends, and that part is filled in from the germline J gene. The V call is TRBV5, the J call TRBJ1-2; TRBD1 matches at 11 bases. Germline assignment: CDR1 LGHNA and CDR2 YNLKQL (reference sequence). The junction had 11 bases not matched to a gene; V was cut back by 5 bases and J by 3 bases. This CDR3 is 17 amino acids long. CDR3 in amino acids: CASSYRDRGREDSDYTF. Incomplete CDR3 DNA: TGTGCCAGCAGCTACCGGGACAGGGGGAGAGAGGACTCC.

This clone has just a few counts. Gene names denote mouse genes. Read coverage stops 4 residues before the CDR3 terminus; the germline J gene supplies the remainder. This sample includes further DNA sequences coding for the same CDR3. The V gene is TRBV12-1, the J gene TRBJ1-2, with D maybe TRBD1 (5 bases). Germline CDR1 is SGHSN and CDR2 is HYEKVE. Trimming stripped 0 bases from V and 1 base from J, with 8 bases between. The CDR3 has 14 residues. The sequenced part of the CDR3 DNA is TGTGCCAGCTCTCTCGTGGGGGGAAACTCC. Residues: CASSLVGGNS. The full CDR3 sequence reads CASSLVGGNSDYTF.

This clone showed up just a few times. This clone may be a read error of a much larger clone one base away. Germline and genes here are mouse. The DNA ends 4 residues before the CDR3 does, and the rest of the CDR3 is filled in from the germline J gene. The J gene is TRBJ2-2, the V gene TRBV13-3; D is perhaps TRBD2 (6 bases). The germline V and J ends were trimmed by 1 base and 0 bases, with 7 bases remaining between them. The CDR3 is 15 residues long. Per the germline V gene, CDR1 is NNHDY and CDR2 is SYVADS. The part of the CDR3 DNA that was read is TGTGCCAGCAGTGATCTGGGGTCAAACACCGGG. Translated: CASSDLGSNTG. The complete CDR3 sequence is CASSDLGSNTGQLYF.